This TCR beta chain was found in a study of blood T cell repertoires in COVID-19. Overall study: Whether acute or convalescent, the COVID-19 samples came from the United States, Italy and Spain. Sample material is recorded as cDNA or gDNA derived from T cells, B-cell-depleted T cells, or PBMCs.

Authors' processing steps: Amplified reference gene primers provided the basis for estimating nucleated cell counts. Here immunoSEQ multiplex PCR was the method, and the copy in TCRdb shows in-frame clones only, minus some. The V and J calls and clone size were taken over from that table, and D and trimming were inferred from the DNA. The sample consists of roughly 30,000 clones, over 70% of them appearing once. Germline CDR1 and CDR2: SGHTA and FQGNSA. CDR3 length: 15 amino acids. V shed 4 bases and J shed 7 bases, with 18 bases lying between them. The receptor was isolated from a woman aged 55-70 years with acute or convalescent COVID-19. Sequenced sample: peripheral blood. The chain couples TRBV7-2 to TRBJ2-3; D possibly corresponds to TRBD2 (6 bases). CDR3 region: CASSSYRDSLYTQYF. The DNA for the CDR3 is TGTGCCAGCAGCTCATACCGGGACTCACTATATACGCAGTATTTT.